A selection of T cell receptor beta chains follows, all from one sample in a study of shared clonotypes between healthy human individuals. The repertoire was sequenced with immunoSEQ multiplex PCR; TCRdb's copy has only in-frame clones and lacks some. The sample contains millions of clones, roughly 95% of which appear only once. Sample: naive CD8+ T cells sorted from blood. Receptor source: a young man in good health. The CDR3 runs from the conserved cysteine through the conserved F or W. A D gene is named only where the DNA matches it firmly. Clone size is stated in some rows and not others, as once, few, many or a class when expanded.

size: .
J: TRBJ2-3
length: 12
V: TRBV6-6
D: .
DNA: TGTGCCAGCAGCCCTTATCCGGATACGCAGTATTTT
CDR3: CASSPYPDTQYF

size: .
J: TRBJ2-7
length: 15
V: TRBV27
D: TRBD2
DNA: TGTGCCAGCAGTCCGGAGCCGGGACTAGCCTACGAGCAGTACTTC
CDR3: CASSPEPGLAYEQYF

size: .
J: TRBJ1-2
length: 13
V: TRBV25-1
D: TRBD1
DNA: TGTGCCAGCAGTTGGGACAGGGGCTATGGCTACACCTTC
CDR3: CASSWDRGYGYTF

size: .
J: TRBJ1-1
length: 15
V: TRBV2
D: .
DNA: TGTGCCAGCAGCCCCTGGACTTTATCGGACACTGAAGCTTTCTTT
CDR3: CASSPWTLSDTEAFF

size: .
J: TRBJ1-3
length: 15
V: TRBV13
D: .
DNA: TGTGCCAGCAGCGCTGGGGGGGACTTGGAAAACACCATATATTTT
CDR3: CASSAGGDLENTIYF

size: .
J: TRBJ1-2
length: 13
V: TRBV7-9
D: .
DNA: TGTGCCAGCAGCTTAGGAATCCACTATGGCTACACCTTC
CDR3: CASSLGIHYGYTF

size: .
J: TRBJ2-5
length: 15
V: TRBV13
D: TRBD1
DNA: TGTGCCAGCAGCCCAGGACAGGGGGCTATGGAGACCCAGTACTTC
CDR3: CASSPGQGAMETQYF

size: .
J: TRBJ2-7
length: 16
V: TRBV19
D: TRBD1
DNA: TGTGCCAGTAGCCCGGGGACAGGGTGGCAAACCTACGAGCAGTACTTC
CDR3: CASSPGTGWQTYEQYF

size: .
J: TRBJ1-5
length: 12
V: TRBV28
D: .
DNA: TGTGCCAGCAGTTTTATCGGAATAGGCCAGCATTTT
CDR3: CASSFIGIGQHF

size: .
J: TRBJ1-2
length: 15
V: TRBV27
D: .
DNA: TGTGCCAGCAAGGGACAAGTTGATGCTGAGGATGGCTACACCTTC
CDR3: CASKGQVDAEDGYTF

size: few
J: TRBJ2-7
length: 13
V: TRBV29-1
D: .
DNA: TGCAGCGTTGAAGATCCCGACAGCTACGAGCAGTACTTC
CDR3: CSVEDPDSYEQYF

size: .
J: TRBJ1-1
length: 13
V: TRBV27
D: .
DNA: TGTGCCAGCAGTTTAATATGGGACACTGAAGCTTTCTTT
CDR3: CASSLIWDTEAFF

size: .
J: TRBJ2-1
length: 12
V: TRBV30
D: TRBD2
DNA: TGTGCCTCGGGACTAGGCAGACCTGACGGGATCTTC
CDR3: CASGLGRPDGIF

size: .
J: TRBJ2-2
length: 17
V: TRBV7-9
D: TRBD1
DNA: TGTGCCAGCAGCTTTCCTATGGACAGGAAACCGACCGGGGAGCTGTTTTTT
CDR3: CASSFPMDRKPTGELFF

size: .
J: TRBJ2-7
length: 13
V: TRBV27
D: .
DNA: TGTGCCAGCTTGGGGAGGCTCGGAGAGGAGCAGTACTTC
CDR3: CASLGRLGEEQYF

size: .
J: TRBJ2-3
length: 19
V: TRBV4-3
D: TRBD2
DNA: TGCGCCAGCAGCCAAGGTGGACTAGCGGGAGAGACTAGCACAGATACGCAGTATTTT
CDR3: CASSQGGLAGETSTDTQYF

size: .
J: TRBJ1-6
length: 16
V: TRBV27
D: .
DNA: TGTGCCAGCAGTTTGGGGCCGGGAGCCTATAATTCACCCCTCCACTTT
CDR3: CASSLGPGAYNSPLHF

size: .
J: TRBJ2-5
length: 15
V: TRBV19
D: TRBD2
DNA: TGTGCCAGTAGTCTGGGGACTAGCGGACAAGAGACCCAGTACTTC
CDR3: CASSLGTSGQETQYF

size: once
J: TRBJ2-1
length: 16
V: TRBV14
D: TRBD2
DNA: TGTGCCAGCAGCCAAGAACTAGCGGGAGTAGGCAATGAGCAGTTCTTC
CDR3: CASSQELAGVGNEQFF

size: .
J: TRBJ1-2
length: 14
V: TRBV5-8
D: .
DNA: TGTGCCAGCAGCTTGGGGGACCGGCCCTATGGCTACACCTTC
CDR3: CASSLGDRPYGYTF

size: .
J: TRBJ2-5
length: 15
V: TRBV4-1
D: TRBD2
DNA: TGCGCCAGCAGCCTTTTAGCGGGAGGAGGAGAGACCCAGTACTTC
CDR3: CASSLLAGGGETQYF

size: .
J: TRBJ1-1
length: 12
V: TRBV12-5
D: .
DNA: TGTGCTAGTGGTTTGGACCCCGGCGAAGCTTTCTTT
CDR3: CASGLDPGEAFF

size: .
J: TRBJ2-1
length: 14
V: TRBV7-6
D: .
DNA: TGTGCCAGCAGCCCCTTTGGCAAATACAATGAGCAGTTCTTC
CDR3: CASSPFGKYNEQFF

size: .
J: TRBJ2-2
length: 13
V: TRBV7-9
D: .
DNA: TGTGCCAGCAGCTTAGTTTCATGGGGGGAGCTGTTTTTT
CDR3: CASSLVSWGELFF

size: .
J: TRBJ2-7
length: 14
V: TRBV6-6
D: TRBD1
DNA: TGTGCCAGCAGTTACGGTGGACAGGGTTACGAGCAGTACTTC
CDR3: CASSYGGQGYEQYF

size: .
J: TRBJ1-1
length: 16
V: TRBV4-1
D: .
DNA: TGCGCCAGCAGCCAAGAATCGAGACCGGAGAACACTGAAGCTTTCTTT
CDR3: CASSQESRPENTEAFF

size: .
J: TRBJ1-2
length: 14
V: TRBV7-9
D: .
DNA: TGTGCCAGCAGCTTGGCTGGGGCGGCCTATGGCTACACCTTC
CDR3: CASSLAGAAYGYTF

size: .
J: TRBJ2-7
length: 15
V: TRBV29-1
D: .
DNA: TGCAGCGTTGAAGATTGGGAACAGGATATCTACGAGCAGTACTTC
CDR3: CSVEDWEQDIYEQYF

size: .
J: TRBJ2-5
length: 14
V: TRBV2
D: .
DNA: TGTGCCAGCAGTGAGGAGCAGGGTTGGGAGACCCAGTACTTC
CDR3: CASSEEQGWETQYF

size: .
J: TRBJ1-6
length: 12
V: TRBV27
D: .
DNA: TGTGCCAGCAGGACCGGATTTTCACCCCTCCACTTT
CDR3: CASRTGFSPLHF

size: .
J: TRBJ1-3
length: 15
V: TRBV4-1
D: .
DNA: TGCGCCAGCAGCCAAGTTCAGCCGGGGGCAAACACCATATATTTT
CDR3: CASSQVQPGANTIYF

size: .
J: TRBJ2-3
length: 16
V: TRBV30
D: TRBD2
DNA: TGTGCCCTCTGGACTAGCGGGGGCCTGGGCGCAGATACGCAGTATTTT
CDR3: CALWTSGGLGADTQYF

size: .
J: TRBJ2-7
length: 16
V: TRBV9
D: .
DNA: TGTGCCAGCAGCGTAGGGGGTGACTGGAAGGCCTACGAGCAGTACTTC
CDR3: CASSVGGDWKAYEQYF

size: .
J: TRBJ2-7
length: 16
V: TRBV7-6
D: .
DNA: TGTGCCAGCAGCTTGGCCGGGGGCGATGCCTCCTACGAGCAGTACTTC
CDR3: CASSLAGGDASYEQYF

size: .
J: TRBJ2-5
length: 16
V: TRBV6-1
D: .
DNA: TGTGCCAGCAGTGATTACGACGGGAGTGTGGAAGAGACCCAGTACTTC
CDR3: CASSDYDGSVEETQYF

size: .
J: TRBJ2-7
length: 14
V: TRBV6-5
D: .
DNA: TGTGCCAGCAGTTTCGGTCACCCGAGCTACGAGCAGTACTTC
CDR3: CASSFGHPSYEQYF

size: .
J: TRBJ1-5
length: 13
V: TRBV28
D: .
DNA: TGTGCCAGCAGTTACGGGGGAGGCCAGCCCCAGCATTTT
CDR3: CASSYGGGQPQHF

size: .
J: TRBJ1-5
length: 18
V: TRBV10-2
D: TRBD1
DNA: TGCGCCAGCAGTCCCGGGACAGACGCTTTTTATAGCAATCAGCCCCAGCATTTT
CDR3: CASSPGTDAFYSNQPQHF

size: .
J: TRBJ2-7
length: 15
V: TRBV5-6
D: TRBD1
DNA: TGTGCCAGCAGCTCCCACGGACAGGGTTTCTACGAGCAGTACTTC
CDR3: CASSSHGQGFYEQYF

size: .
J: TRBJ2-7
length: 12
V: TRBV27
D: .
DNA: TGTGCCAGCAGTTCCAATTCCTACGAGCAGTACTTC
CDR3: CASSSNSYEQYF

size: .
J: TRBJ2-4
length: 15
V: TRBV4-3
D: TRBD1
DNA: TGCGCCAGCAGCCAAGCGAGGGGGCAGGGAAACATTCAGTACTTC
CDR3: CASSQARGQGNIQYF

size: .
J: TRBJ2-7
length: 13
V: TRBV6-1
D: TRBD1
DNA: TGTGCCAGCAGGAGGACAGGGGACTACGAGCAGTACTTC
CDR3: CASRRTGDYEQYF

size: few
J: TRBJ1-5
length: 13
V: TRBV10-3
D: .
DNA: TGTGCCACCTGGGATCTTGGCAATCAGCCCCAGCATTTT
CDR3: CATWDLGNQPQHF

size: .
J: TRBJ2-7
length: 13
V: TRBV10-3
D: TRBD1
DNA: TGTGCCATCGGACAGGGGCCCTACTACGAGCAGTACTTC
CDR3: CAIGQGPYYEQYF

size: once
J: TRBJ1-1
length: 14
V: TRBV27
D: .
DNA: TGTGCCAGCAGCTACAGGGTTGGGAACACTGAAGCTTTCTTT
CDR3: CASSYRVGNTEAFF

size: .
J: TRBJ2-3
length: 15
V: TRBV7-2
D: TRBD2
DNA: TGTGCCAGCAGCACCGCGACTAGCGGCACAGATACGCAGTATTTT
CDR3: CASSTATSGTDTQYF

size: .
J: TRBJ2-7
length: 13
V: TRBV27
D: TRBD2
DNA: TGTGCCAGCAGTCGGGGGGGGCAGAACGAGCAGTACTTC
CDR3: CASSRGGQNEQYF

size: .
J: TRBJ2-1
length: 13
V: TRBV11-2
D: .
DNA: TGTGCCAGCAGCTTAGAGTATATCGATGAGCAGTTCTTC
CDR3: CASSLEYIDEQFF

size: .
J: TRBJ2-2
length: 18
V: TRBV11-2
D: TRBD1
DNA: TGTGCCAGCAGCCCCGATGTTTGGACCCCGGACAGGGCCGGGGAGCTGTTTTTT
CDR3: CASSPDVWTPDRAGELFF

size: .
J: TRBJ2-2
length: 13
V: TRBV4-3
D: .
DNA: TGCGCCAGCAGCCGCGGGACTGCCGGGGAGCTGTTTTTT
CDR3: CASSRGTAGELFF

size: .
J: TRBJ2-5
length: 15
V: TRBV7-8
D: .
DNA: TGTGCCAGCAGCTTTGGCTTAGGGTCGACAATGCCCCAGTACTTC
CDR3: CASSFGLGSTMPQYF

size: once
J: TRBJ2-7
length: 14
V: TRBV11-3
D: .
DNA: TGTGCCAGCAGCTTAGGGGGTAATGAGTACGAGCAGTACTTC
CDR3: CASSLGGNEYEQYF